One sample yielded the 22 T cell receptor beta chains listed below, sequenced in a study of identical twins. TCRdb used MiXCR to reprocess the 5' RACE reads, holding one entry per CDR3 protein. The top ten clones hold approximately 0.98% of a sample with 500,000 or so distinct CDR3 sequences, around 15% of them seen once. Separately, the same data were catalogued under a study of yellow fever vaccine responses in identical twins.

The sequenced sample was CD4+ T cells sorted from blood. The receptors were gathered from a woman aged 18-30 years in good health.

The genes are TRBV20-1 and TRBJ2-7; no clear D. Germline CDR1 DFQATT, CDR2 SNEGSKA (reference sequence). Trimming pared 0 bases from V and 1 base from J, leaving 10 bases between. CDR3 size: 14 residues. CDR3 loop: CSARDGHGSYEQYF. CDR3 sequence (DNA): TGCAGTGCTAGAGATGGTCACGGGTCCTACGAGCAGTACTTC.

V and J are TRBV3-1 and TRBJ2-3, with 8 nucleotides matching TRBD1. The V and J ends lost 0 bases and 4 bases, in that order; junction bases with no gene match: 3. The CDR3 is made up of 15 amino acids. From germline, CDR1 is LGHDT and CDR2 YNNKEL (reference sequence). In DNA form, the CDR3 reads TGTGCCAGCAGCCAAGATGTGGACAGGGCAGATACGCAGTATTTT. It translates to CASSQDVDRADTQYF.

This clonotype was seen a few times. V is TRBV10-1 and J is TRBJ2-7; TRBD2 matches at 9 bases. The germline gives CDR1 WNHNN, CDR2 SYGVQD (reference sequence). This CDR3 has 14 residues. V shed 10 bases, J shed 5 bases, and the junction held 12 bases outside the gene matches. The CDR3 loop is CAILSGSFKDEQYF. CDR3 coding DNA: TGCGCCATTCTTAGCGGGAGTTTTAAGGACGAGCAGTACTTC.

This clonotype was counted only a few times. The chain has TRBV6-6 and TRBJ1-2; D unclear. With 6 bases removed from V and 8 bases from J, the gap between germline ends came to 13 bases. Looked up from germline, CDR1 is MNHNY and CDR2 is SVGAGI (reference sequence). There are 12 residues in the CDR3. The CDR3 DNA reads TGTGCCAGCAGCCCGACTCTGGGGGGCTACACCTTC. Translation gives CASSPTLGGYTF.

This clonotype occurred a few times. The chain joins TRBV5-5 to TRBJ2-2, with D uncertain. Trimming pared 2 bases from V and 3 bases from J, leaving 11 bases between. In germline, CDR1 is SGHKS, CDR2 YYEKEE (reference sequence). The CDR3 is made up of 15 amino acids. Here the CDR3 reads CASSLGRADTGELFF. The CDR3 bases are TGTGCCAGCAGCTTAGGTCGGGCAGACACCGGGGAGCTGTTTTTT.

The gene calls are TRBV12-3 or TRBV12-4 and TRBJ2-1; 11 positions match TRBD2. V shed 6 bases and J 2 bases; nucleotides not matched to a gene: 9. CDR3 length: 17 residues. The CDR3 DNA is TGTGCCAGCAGCCGAACTAGCGGGGGCTCAACCTACAATGAGCAGTTCTTC. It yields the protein CASSRTSGGSTYNEQFF.

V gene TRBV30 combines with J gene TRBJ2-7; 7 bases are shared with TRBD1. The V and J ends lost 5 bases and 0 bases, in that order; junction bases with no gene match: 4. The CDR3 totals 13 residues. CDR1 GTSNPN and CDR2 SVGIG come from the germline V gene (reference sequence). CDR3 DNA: TGTGCCTGGGGGGGACAGCCCTCCTACGAGCAGTACTTC. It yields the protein CAWGGQPSYEQYF.

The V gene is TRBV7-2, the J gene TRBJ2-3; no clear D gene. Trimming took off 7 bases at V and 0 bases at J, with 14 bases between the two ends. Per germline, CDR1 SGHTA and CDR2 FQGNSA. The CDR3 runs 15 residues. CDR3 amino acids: CASTATAPSTDTQYF. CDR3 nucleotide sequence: TGTGCCAGCACGGCGACCGCCCCTAGCACAGATACGCAGTATTTT.

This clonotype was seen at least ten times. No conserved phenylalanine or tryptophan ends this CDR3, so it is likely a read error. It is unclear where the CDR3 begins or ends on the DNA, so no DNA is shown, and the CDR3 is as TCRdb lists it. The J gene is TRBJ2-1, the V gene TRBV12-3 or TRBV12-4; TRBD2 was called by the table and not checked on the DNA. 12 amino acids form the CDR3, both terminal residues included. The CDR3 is CASSLSGGPLRS.

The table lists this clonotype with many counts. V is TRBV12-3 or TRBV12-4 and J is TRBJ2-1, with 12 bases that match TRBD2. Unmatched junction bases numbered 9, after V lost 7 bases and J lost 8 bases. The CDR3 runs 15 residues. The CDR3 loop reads CASTLAGGGSYEQFF. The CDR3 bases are TGTGCCAGCACCCTAGCGGGAGGGGGCTCTTATGAGCAGTTCTTC.

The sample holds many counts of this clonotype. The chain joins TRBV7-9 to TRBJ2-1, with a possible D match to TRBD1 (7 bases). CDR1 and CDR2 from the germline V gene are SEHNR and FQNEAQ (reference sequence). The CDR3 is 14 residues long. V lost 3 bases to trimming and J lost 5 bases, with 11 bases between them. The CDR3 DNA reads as TGTGCCAGCAGCTTCCGCGGGACAGACAATGAGCAGTTCTTC. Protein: CASSFRGTDNEQFF.

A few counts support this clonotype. CDR3 in DNA: TGTGCCAGCAGCTCCCGGGGGAACTCAAACACTGAAGCTTTCTTT. It codes for CASSSRGNSNTEAFF. The V call is TRBV7-3, the J call TRBJ1-1; possibly TRBD1 for D (5 bases). The CDR3 is 15 residues long. The V gene's germline CDR1 is SGHTA and CDR2 FQGTGA. The V gene lost 4 bases and the J gene lost 2 bases, with 14 bases spanning the gap. Full variable domain (missing parts from reference TRBV7-3 and TRBJ1-1): GAGVSQTPSNKVTEKGKYVELRCDPISGHTALYWYRQSLGQGPEFLIYFQGTGAADDSGLPNDRFFAVRPEGSVSTLKIQRTERGDSAVYLCASSSRGNSNTEAFFGQGTRLTVV.

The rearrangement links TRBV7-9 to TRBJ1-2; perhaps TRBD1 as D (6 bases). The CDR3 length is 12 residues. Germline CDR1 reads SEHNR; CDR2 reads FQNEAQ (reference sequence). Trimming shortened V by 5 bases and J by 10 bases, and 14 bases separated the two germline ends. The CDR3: CASSPSWGHYTF. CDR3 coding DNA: TGTGCCAGCAGCCCCTCATGGGGGCACTACACCTTC.

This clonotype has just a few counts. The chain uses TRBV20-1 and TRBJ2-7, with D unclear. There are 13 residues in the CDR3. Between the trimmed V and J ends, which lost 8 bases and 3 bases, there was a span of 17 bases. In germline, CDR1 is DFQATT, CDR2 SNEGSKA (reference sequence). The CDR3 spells CSPAIVVDYEQYF. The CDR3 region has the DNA TGCAGTCCTGCAATCGTAGTAGACTACGAGCAGTACTTC.

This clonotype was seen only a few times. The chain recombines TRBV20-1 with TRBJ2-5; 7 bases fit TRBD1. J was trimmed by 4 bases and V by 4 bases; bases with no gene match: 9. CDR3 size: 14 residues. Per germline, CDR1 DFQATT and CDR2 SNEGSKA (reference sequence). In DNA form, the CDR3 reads TGCAGTGCTACACACGGGACAGATGGAGAGACCCAGTACTTC. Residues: CSATHGTDGETQYF.

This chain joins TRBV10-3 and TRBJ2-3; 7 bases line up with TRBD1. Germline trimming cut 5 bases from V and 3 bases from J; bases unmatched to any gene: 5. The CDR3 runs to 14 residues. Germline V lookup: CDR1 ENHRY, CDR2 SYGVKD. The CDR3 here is CAISQGDWTDTQYF. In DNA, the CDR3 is TGTGCCATCAGTCAGGGGGATTGGACAGATACGCAGTATTTT.

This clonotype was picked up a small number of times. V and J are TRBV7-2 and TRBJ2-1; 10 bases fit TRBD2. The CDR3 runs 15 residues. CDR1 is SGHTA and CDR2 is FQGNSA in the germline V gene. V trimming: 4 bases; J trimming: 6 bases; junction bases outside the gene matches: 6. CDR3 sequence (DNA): TGTGCCAGCAGCTCTAAGCGGGAGGGTAGCAATGAGCAGTTCTTC. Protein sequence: CASSSKREGSNEQFF.

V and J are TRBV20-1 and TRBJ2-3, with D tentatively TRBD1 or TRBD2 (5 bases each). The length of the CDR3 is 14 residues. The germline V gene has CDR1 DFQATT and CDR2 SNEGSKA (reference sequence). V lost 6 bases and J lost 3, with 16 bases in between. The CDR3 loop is CSAILRGLTDTQYF. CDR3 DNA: TGCAGTGCCATTCTCCGGGGCCTTACAGATACGCAGTATTTT.

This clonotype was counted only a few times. The CDR3 DNA reads TGTGCCAGTAGTATGAGTGGGGCATTCACAGATACGCAGTATTTT. The encoded protein is CASSMSGAFTDTQYF. The chain uses TRBV19 and TRBJ2-3; D might be TRBD1 (5 bases). The CDR3 spans 15 residues. The V gene lost 3 bases and the J gene lost 2 bases, with 12 bases spanning the gap. Per the germline V gene, CDR1 is LNHDA and CDR2 is SQIVND (reference sequence). Looking up the rest from reference TRBV19 and TRBJ2-3 gives the full variable domain: DGGITQSPKYLFRKEGQNVTLSCEQNLNHDAMYWYRQDPGQGLRLIYYSQIVNDFQKGDIAEGYSVSREKKESFPLTVTSAQKNPTAFYLCASSMSGAFTDTQYFGPGTRLTVL.

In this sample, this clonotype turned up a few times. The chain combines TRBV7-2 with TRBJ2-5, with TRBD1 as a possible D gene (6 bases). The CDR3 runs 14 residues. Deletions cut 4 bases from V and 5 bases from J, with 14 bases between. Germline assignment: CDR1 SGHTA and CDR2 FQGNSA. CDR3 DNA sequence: TGTGCCAGCAGCTCAGGTTCCCAGGGGGAGACCCAGTACTTC. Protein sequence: CASSSGSQGETQYF. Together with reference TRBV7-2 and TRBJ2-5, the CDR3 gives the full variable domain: GAGVSQSPSNKVTEKGKDVELRCDPISGHTALYWYRQSLGQGLEFLIYFQGNSAPDKSGLPSDRFSAERTGGSVSTLTIQRTQQEDSAVYLCASSSGSQGETQYFGPGTRLLVL.

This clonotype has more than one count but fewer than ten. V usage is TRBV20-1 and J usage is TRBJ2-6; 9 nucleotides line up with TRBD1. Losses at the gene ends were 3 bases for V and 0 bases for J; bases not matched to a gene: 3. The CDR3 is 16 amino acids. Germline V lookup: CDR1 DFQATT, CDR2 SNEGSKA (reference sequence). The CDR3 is CSASGTGRSGANVLTF. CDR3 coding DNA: TGCAGTGCTAGTGGGACAGGGCGCTCTGGGGCCAACGTCCTGACTTTC.

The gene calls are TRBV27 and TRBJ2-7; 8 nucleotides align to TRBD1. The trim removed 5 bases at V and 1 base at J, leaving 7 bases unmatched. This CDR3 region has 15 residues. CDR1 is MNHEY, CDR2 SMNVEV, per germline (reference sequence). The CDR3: CASSITGTGSYEQYF. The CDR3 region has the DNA TGTGCCAGCAGTATTACCGGGACAGGATCCTACGAGCAGTACTTC.